A selection of T cell receptor beta chains follows, all from one sample in a study of blood T cell repertoires in COVID-19. TCRdb keeps only in-frame clones here, not all; method: immunoSEQ multiplex PCR. Of fewer than 150,000 clones listed, over 80% are singletons. Material: PBMCs or T cells enriched from blood (not recorded which). These receptors all come from a man aged 30-40 years who had recovered from COVID-19. Both conserved end residues are part of each CDR3. Fields, in order: V gene, clone size, J gene, D gene, CDR3 protein, CDR3 DNA. The D gene is left open where the match is weak. Expanded clones are given a class, and other clones once, few, many or no size at all.

v_call: TRBV30
clone_size: -
j_call: TRBJ2-7
d_call: -
cdr3_aa: CAWSVGQVYEQYF
cdr3_nt: TGTGCCTGGAGTGTAGGCCAGGTCTACGAGCAGTACTTC

v_call: TRBV9
clone_size: few
j_call: TRBJ2-2
d_call: -
cdr3_aa: CASSVRGTGELFF
cdr3_nt: TGTGCCAGCAGCGTACGGGGAACCGGGGAGCTGTTTTTT

v_call: TRBV7-9
clone_size: -
j_call: TRBJ1-6
d_call: -
cdr3_aa: CASSLGRDSPLHF
cdr3_nt: TGTGCCAGCAGCTTGGGCAGAGATTCACCCCTCCACTTT

v_call: TRBV6-2/TRBV6-3
clone_size: -
j_call: TRBJ2-3
d_call: -
cdr3_aa: CASSPWEAGHTDTQYF
cdr3_nt: TGTGCCAGCAGTCCGTGGGAGGCAGGGCACACAGATACGCAGTATTTT

v_call: TRBV4-1
clone_size: -
j_call: TRBJ2-1
d_call: TRBD2
cdr3_aa: CASRETGLAGERSEQFF
cdr3_nt: TGCGCCAGCAGAGAAACGGGACTAGCGGGAGAACGGAGTGAGCAGTTCTTC

v_call: TRBV5-8
clone_size: -
j_call: TRBJ1-4
d_call: -
cdr3_aa: CATTPGLPNEKLFF
cdr3_nt: TGTGCCACTACCCCCGGGTTGCCTAATGAAAAACTGTTTTTT

v_call: TRBV7-2
clone_size: -
j_call: TRBJ2-3
d_call: TRBD2
cdr3_aa: CASSSGGGTDTQYF
cdr3_nt: TGTGCCAGCAGCTCCGGGGGGGGAACAGATACGCAGTATTTT

v_call: TRBV7-2
clone_size: -
j_call: TRBJ1-2
d_call: TRBD1
cdr3_aa: CASSLGHRGPGGYTF
cdr3_nt: TGTGCCAGCAGCTTAGGTCACAGGGGGCCGGGTGGCTACACCTTC

v_call: TRBV19
clone_size: -
j_call: TRBJ1-2
d_call: -
cdr3_aa: CASTNPGGIDYGYTF
cdr3_nt: TGTGCCAGTACCAACCCGGGGGGGATTGACTATGGCTACACCTTC

v_call: TRBV19
clone_size: -
j_call: TRBJ2-7
d_call: -
cdr3_aa: CASKGRGTYEQYF
cdr3_nt: TGTGCCAGTAAAGGCCGCGGGACCTACGAGCAGTACTTC

v_call: TRBV19
clone_size: -
j_call: TRBJ2-4
d_call: TRBD2
cdr3_aa: CACVGLADDIQYF
cdr3_nt: TGTGCCTGTGTGGGACTAGCAGATGACATTCAGTACTTC

v_call: TRBV7-9
clone_size: once
j_call: TRBJ2-2
d_call: TRBD1
cdr3_aa: CASSLGQGPITGELFF
cdr3_nt: TGTGCCAGCAGCTTAGGACAGGGGCCTATCACCGGGGAGCTGTTTTTT

v_call: TRBV10-3
clone_size: -
j_call: TRBJ2-1
d_call: TRBD2
cdr3_aa: CAISRLAEAYNEQFF
cdr3_nt: TGTGCCATCAGCCGACTAGCGGAGGCCTACAATGAGCAGTTCTTC

v_call: TRBV5-6
clone_size: -
j_call: TRBJ2-7
d_call: TRBD1
cdr3_aa: CASSFGTGNTYEQYF
cdr3_nt: TGTGCCAGCAGCTTTGGGACAGGGAACACCTACGAGCAGTACTTC

v_call: TRBV9
clone_size: -
j_call: TRBJ1-2
d_call: TRBD1
cdr3_aa: CASSSRDSPNYGYTF
cdr3_nt: TGTGCCAGCAGCTCCCGGGACAGTCCTAACTATGGCTACACCTTC

v_call: TRBV5-6
clone_size: -
j_call: TRBJ2-2
d_call: TRBD2
cdr3_aa: CASRARGDTGELFF
cdr3_nt: TGTGCCAGCAGGGCGCGGGGGGACACCGGGGAGCTGTTTTTT

v_call: TRBV6-5
clone_size: few
j_call: TRBJ1-4
d_call: TRBD1
cdr3_aa: CASSYSYRGDEKLFF
cdr3_nt: TGTGCCAGCAGTTACTCGTACAGGGGTGATGAAAAACTGTTTTTT

v_call: TRBV28
clone_size: -
j_call: TRBJ2-7
d_call: -
cdr3_aa: CASSLGGGGLYEQYF
cdr3_nt: TGTGCCAGCAGTTTAGGGGGCGGGGGACTCTACGAGCAGTACTTC

v_call: TRBV30
clone_size: -
j_call: TRBJ1-5
d_call: -
cdr3_aa: CAWKREEPQHF
cdr3_nt: TGTGCCTGGAAGCGCGAGGAGCCCCAGCATTTT

v_call: TRBV5-5
clone_size: -
j_call: TRBJ2-5
d_call: -
cdr3_aa: CASSFGLQETQYF
cdr3_nt: TGTGCCAGCAGCTTCGGTCTCCAAGAGACCCAGTACTTC

v_call: TRBV5-6
clone_size: -
j_call: TRBJ1-1
d_call: TRBD1
cdr3_aa: CASSPGQDTEAFF
cdr3_nt: TGTGCCAGCAGCCCGGGACAGGACACTGAAGCTTTCTTT

v_call: TRBV12-3/TRBV12-4
clone_size: -
j_call: TRBJ1-1
d_call: -
cdr3_aa: CASSLGGPDEAFF
cdr3_nt: TGTGCCAGCAGTTTAGGGGGGCCCGATGAAGCTTTCTTT

v_call: TRBV11-1
clone_size: -
j_call: TRBJ1-3
d_call: -
cdr3_aa: CASSTRDTSSGNTIYF
cdr3_nt: TGTGCCAGCAGCACCCGGGACACGAGCTCTGGAAACACCATATATTTT

v_call: TRBV7-9
clone_size: -
j_call: TRBJ1-5
d_call: -
cdr3_aa: CASSPTGGNQPQHF
cdr3_nt: TGTGCCAGCAGCCCTACCGGGGGCAATCAGCCCCAGCATTTT

v_call: TRBV6-5
clone_size: once
j_call: TRBJ1-5
d_call: TRBD1
cdr3_aa: CASSYDRAGNQPQHF
cdr3_nt: TGTGCCAGCAGTTACGACAGGGCTGGCAATCAGCCCCAGCATTTT

v_call: TRBV9
clone_size: -
j_call: TRBJ2-5
d_call: TRBD1
cdr3_aa: CASTLTPDRGRGETQYF
cdr3_nt: TGTGCCAGCACCCTGACGCCTGACAGGGGGCGCGGGGAGACCCAGTACTTC

v_call: TRBV29-1
clone_size: -
j_call: TRBJ1-4
d_call: -
cdr3_aa: CSAVIILGAEEEKLFF
cdr3_nt: TGCAGCGCCGTGATCATTCTGGGGGCGGAGGAAGAAAAACTGTTTTTT

v_call: TRBV5-1
clone_size: -
j_call: TRBJ2-1
d_call: TRBD2
cdr3_aa: CASGFGLGYRGEQFF
cdr3_nt: TGCGCCAGCGGATTCGGACTAGGCTATAGGGGTGAGCAGTTCTTC

v_call: TRBV6-1
clone_size: few
j_call: TRBJ2-3
d_call: TRBD2
cdr3_aa: CASSELAGGPDTQYF
cdr3_nt: TGTGCCAGCAGTGAACTAGCGGGGGGGCCGGATACGCAGTATTTT

v_call: TRBV7-9
clone_size: -
j_call: TRBJ1-1
d_call: -
cdr3_aa: CASSWTANTEAFF
cdr3_nt: TGTGCCAGCAGCTGGACAGCGAACACTGAAGCTTTCTTT

v_call: TRBV4-2
clone_size: -
j_call: TRBJ1-1
d_call: -
cdr3_aa: CASSQDQGGTEAFF
cdr3_nt: TGTGCCAGCAGCCAAGATCAAGGGGGCACTGAAGCTTTCTTT

v_call: TRBV11-2
clone_size: -
j_call: TRBJ2-1
d_call: TRBD2
cdr3_aa: CASSSSTSGFHNEQFF
cdr3_nt: TGTGCCAGCAGCTCCTCCACTAGCGGCTTCCACAATGAGCAGTTCTTC

v_call: TRBV2
clone_size: -
j_call: TRBJ2-6
d_call: TRBD1
cdr3_aa: CASRKDRGTGANVLTF
cdr3_nt: TGTGCCAGCAGGAAGGACAGGGGGACTGGGGCCAACGTCCTGACTTTC

v_call: TRBV2
clone_size: -
j_call: TRBJ1-5
d_call: -
cdr3_aa: CASSEVRDQPQHF
cdr3_nt: TGTGCCAGCAGTGAAGTCAGGGATCAGCCCCAGCATTTT

v_call: TRBV19
clone_size: once
j_call: TRBJ1-1
d_call: -
cdr3_aa: CASSISSVTEAFF
cdr3_nt: TGTGCCAGTAGTATAAGTTCGGTTACTGAAGCTTTCTTT

v_call: TRBV6-1
clone_size: -
j_call: TRBJ1-1
d_call: TRBD1
cdr3_aa: CASSEEGGVTEAFF
cdr3_nt: TGTGCCAGCAGTGAAGAAGGGGGCGTCACTGAAGCTTTCTTT

v_call: TRBV6-1
clone_size: -
j_call: TRBJ1-2
d_call: -
cdr3_aa: CASSDSGLIGYTF
cdr3_nt: TGTGCCAGCAGTGATTCAGGGCTAATCGGCTACACCTTC

v_call: TRBV25-1
clone_size: -
j_call: TRBJ1-5
d_call: -
cdr3_aa: CASSGDTHQPQHF
cdr3_nt: TGTGCCAGCAGTGGGGACACACATCAGCCCCAGCATTTT

v_call: TRBV3-1/TRBV3-2
clone_size: -
j_call: TRBJ1-5
d_call: -
cdr3_aa: CASSQDLVGGKPQHF
cdr3_nt: TGTGCCAGCAGCCAAGATCTGGTAGGGGGAAAGCCCCAGCATTTT

v_call: TRBV6-5
clone_size: few
j_call: TRBJ2-7
d_call: TRBD2
cdr3_aa: CASSSGTSATYEQYF
cdr3_nt: TGTGCCAGCAGTTCAGGGACTAGCGCCACCTACGAGCAGTACTTC

v_call: TRBV5-6
clone_size: -
j_call: TRBJ2-7
d_call: -
cdr3_aa: CASSLDGQGYIYEQYF
cdr3_nt: TGTGCCAGCAGCTTGGATGGGCAGGGTTATATCTACGAGCAGTACTTC

v_call: TRBV4-1
clone_size: few
j_call: TRBJ1-6
d_call: TRBD1
cdr3_aa: CASSLSGQPKDSYNSPLHF
cdr3_nt: TGCGCCAGCAGTCTCTCGGGACAGCCCAAAGACTCCTATAATTCACCCCTCCACTTT

v_call: TRBV14
clone_size: -
j_call: TRBJ1-2
d_call: TRBD1
cdr3_aa: CASSQGTGFYGYTF
cdr3_nt: TGTGCCAGCAGCCAGGGGACAGGGTTCTATGGCTACACCTTC

v_call: TRBV29-1
clone_size: -
j_call: TRBJ1-1
d_call: -
cdr3_aa: CSVENAGGAFF
cdr3_nt: TGCAGCGTCGAAAATGCAGGTGGAGCTTTCTTT

v_call: TRBV6-5
clone_size: -
j_call: TRBJ1-1
d_call: -
cdr3_aa: CASSPGGAWTEAFF
cdr3_nt: TGTGCCAGCAGTCCTGGGGGCGCGTGGACTGAAGCTTTCTTT

v_call: TRBV5-1
clone_size: -
j_call: TRBJ1-4
d_call: -
cdr3_aa: CASRFQGRSEKLFF
cdr3_nt: TGCGCCAGCAGATTCCAGGGGAGATCGGAAAAACTGTTTTTT

v_call: TRBV30
clone_size: few
j_call: TRBJ1-4
d_call: -
cdr3_aa: CAWSVPVEVEKLFF
cdr3_nt: TGTGCCTGGAGTGTACCAGTAGAGGTTGAAAAACTGTTTTTT

v_call: TRBV6-6
clone_size: -
j_call: TRBJ2-7
d_call: TRBD1
cdr3_aa: CASSYGTGGDEQYF
cdr3_nt: TGTGCCAGCAGTTACGGGACAGGGGGCGACGAGCAGTACTTC

v_call: TRBV5-4
clone_size: -
j_call: TRBJ2-7
d_call: TRBD2
cdr3_aa: CASSWGSGSSYEQYF
cdr3_nt: TGTGCCAGCAGCTGGGGGAGCGGGAGCTCCTACGAGCAGTACTTC

v_call: TRBV10-1
clone_size: -
j_call: TRBJ2-7
d_call: TRBD2
cdr3_aa: CASSQAGGPYEQYF
cdr3_nt: TGCGCCAGCAGCCAAGCGGGAGGGCCGTACGAGCAGTACTTC

v_call: TRBV9
clone_size: -
j_call: TRBJ2-2
d_call: TRBD1
cdr3_aa: CASSLQGQNTGELFF
cdr3_nt: TGTGCCAGCAGCTTACAGGGGCAGAACACCGGGGAGCTGTTTTTT

v_call: TRBV18
clone_size: -
j_call: TRBJ2-5
d_call: -
cdr3_aa: CASSPSTSQIQETQYF
cdr3_nt: TGTGCCAGCTCACCATCGACTAGTCAGATACAAGAGACCCAGTACTTC

v_call: TRBV6-5
clone_size: -
j_call: TRBJ2-7
d_call: TRBD2
cdr3_aa: CASTLAIHYEQYF
cdr3_nt: TGTGCCAGCACACTAGCGATTCACTACGAGCAGTACTTC

v_call: TRBV24-1
clone_size: -
j_call: TRBJ2-3
d_call: -
cdr3_aa: CATSDSGRGRQRSGTQYF
cdr3_nt: TGTGCCACCAGTGATAGCGGACGGGGTAGGCAAAGAAGCGGTACGCAGTATTTT

v_call: TRBV2
clone_size: -
j_call: TRBJ1-6
d_call: TRBD1
cdr3_aa: CASSETGVSPLHF
cdr3_nt: TGTGCCAGCAGTGAGACAGGGGTTTCACCCCTCCACTTT

v_call: TRBV7-9
clone_size: -
j_call: TRBJ1-4
d_call: -
cdr3_aa: CASSRRQTTTNEKLFF
cdr3_nt: TGTGCCAGCAGCCGAAGACAGACAACAACTAATGAAAAACTGTTTTTT

v_call: TRBV2
clone_size: -
j_call: TRBJ2-1
d_call: TRBD2
cdr3_aa: CASSATGRAYNEQFF
cdr3_nt: TGTGCCAGCAGTGCCACCGGGAGGGCCTACAATGAGCAGTTCTTC